This T cell receptor beta chain was retrieved from a study of cytomegalovirus exposure and HLA in healthy donors. Of note for this clone: The junction departs from the called germline gene at one end, perhaps through a read error.

PCR used 60 Vbeta primers and 13 Jbeta primers. The data were produced by immunoSEQ multiplex PCR, yet TCRdb's version contains in-frame clones alone and is incomplete. This repertoire shows around 180,000 clones, approximately 85% found once; its top ten account for around 5%. CDR3 length equals 16 residues. Looked up from germline, CDR1 is SSHAT and CDR2 is FNYEAQ (reference sequence). This clonotype originated in a girl aged 10 to 17 in good health and CMV-seropositive. The sample comprised PBMCs. The chain has TRBV7-7 and TRBJ2-3, with TRBD2 matching 8 bases. CDR3 in amino acids: CASSSLAGRGTDTQYF. CDR3 DNA: TGTGCTAGCAGCTCCTTAGCGGGGCGGGGCACAGATACGCAGTATTTT.